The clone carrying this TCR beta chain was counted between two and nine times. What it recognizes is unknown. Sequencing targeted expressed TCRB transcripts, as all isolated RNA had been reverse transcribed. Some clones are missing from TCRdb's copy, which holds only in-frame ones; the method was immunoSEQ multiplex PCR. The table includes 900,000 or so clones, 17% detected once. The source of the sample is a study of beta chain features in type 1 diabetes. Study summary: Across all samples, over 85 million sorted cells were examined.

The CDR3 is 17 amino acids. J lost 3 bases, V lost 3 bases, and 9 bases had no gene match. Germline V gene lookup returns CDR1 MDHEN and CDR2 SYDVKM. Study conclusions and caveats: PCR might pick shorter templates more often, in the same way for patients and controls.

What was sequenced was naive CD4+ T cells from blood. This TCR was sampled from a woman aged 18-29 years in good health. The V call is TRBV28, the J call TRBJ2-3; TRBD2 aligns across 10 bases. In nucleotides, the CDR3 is TGTGCCAGCAGTTTTTTCGCTAGCGGGAGAGATACAGATACGCAGTATTTT. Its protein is CASSFFASGRDTDTQYF.